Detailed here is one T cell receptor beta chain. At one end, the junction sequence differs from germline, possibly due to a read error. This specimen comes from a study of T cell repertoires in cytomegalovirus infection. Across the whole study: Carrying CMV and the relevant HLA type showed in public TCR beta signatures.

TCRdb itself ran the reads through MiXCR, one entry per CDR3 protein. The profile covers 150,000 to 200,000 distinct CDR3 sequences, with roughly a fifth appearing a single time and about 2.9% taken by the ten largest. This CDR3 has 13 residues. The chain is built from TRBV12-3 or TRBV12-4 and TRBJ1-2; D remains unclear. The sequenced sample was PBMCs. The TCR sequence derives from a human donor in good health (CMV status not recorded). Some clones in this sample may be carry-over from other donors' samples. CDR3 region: CTRSNQKGYGYTF. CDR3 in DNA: TGTACCAGATCAAACCAAAAAGGTTATGGCTACACCTTC.